These T cell receptor beta chains were read from a single sample in a study of cytotoxic CD8 clonotypes in ibrutinib-treated CLL. Some clones are missing from TCRdb's copy, which holds only in-frame ones; the method was immunoSEQ multiplex PCR. Found here are under 200,000 clones, roughly four fifths of them singletons; the top ten hold about 4.3%. The material sequenced was PBMCs, taken after 24 months of ibrutinib treatment. Receptor source: a human donor with chronic lymphocytic leukemia. Each CDR3 is given with its conserved first and last residue. A D gene is named only where the DNA matches it firmly. The size of a clone is reported for some rows only, either as once, few or many, or as a class for expanded clones.

D	V	J	size	DNA	CDR3
TRBD1	TRBV19	TRBJ2-5	-	TGTGCCAGTAGCGGGACAGTCATAGGTCCCCAGTACTTC	CASSGTVIGPQYF
-	TRBV5-1	TRBJ2-5	-	TGCGCCAGCAGCTTGGTTACGGACGTAGAGACCCAGTACTTC	CASSLVTDVETQYF
-	TRBV6-5	TRBJ1-3	-	TGTGCCAGCAGTTACCTCAGACAAGACACCATATATTTT	CASSYLRQDTIYF
TRBD1	TRBV7-8	TRBJ1-3	-	TGTGCCAGCAGCTTTCGGACGACAGGGGATGGAGCTGGAAACACCATATATTTT	CASSFRTTGDGAGNTIYF
-	TRBV7-8	TRBJ1-2	-	TGTGCCAGCAGCTTAAGGGGTATTGGTGGCTACACCTTC	CASSLRGIGGYTF
-	TRBV7-9	TRBJ2-2	-	TGTGCCAGCAGCTTCTACACCGGGGAGCTGTTTTTT	CASSFYTGELFF
-	TRBV4-2	TRBJ2-3	-	TGTGCCAGCAGCCAACAACAGGGCCGAACAGATACGCAGTATTTT	CASSQQQGRTDTQYF
-	TRBV5-8	TRBJ1-4	-	TGTGCCAGCAGCCGCGGGCCAGGACGATTAGATGAAAAACTGTTTTTT	CASSRGPGRLDEKLFF
-	TRBV7-3	TRBJ2-1	-	TGTGCCAGCAGCCTTCACAATGAGCAGTTCTTC	CASSLHNEQFF
TRBD1	TRBV27	TRBJ1-2	-	TGTGCCAGCAGAAGACAGGGAGTAGGCTATGGCTACACCTTC	CASRRQGVGYGYTF
-	TRBV30	TRBJ2-5	-	TGTGCCTGGAGTGTAACAGTAGTAGAGACCCAGTACTTC	CAWSVTVVETQYF
-	TRBV6-1	TRBJ2-1	-	TGTGCCAGCAGCCCCGACAGGTTACGGGGCAATGAGCAGTTCTTC	CASSPDRLRGNEQFF
TRBD2	TRBV7-9	TRBJ2-7	-	TGTGCCAGCAGCTTAAAAGGGACTAGCGGTTCTCATTCCTACGAGCAGTACTTC	CASSLKGTSGSHSYEQYF
-	TRBV6-5	TRBJ1-1	few	TGTGCCAGCAGCAAGGTCGGAGCCACTGAAGCTTTCTTT	CASSKVGATEAFF
TRBD1	TRBV28	TRBJ1-2	-	TGTGCCAGCAGTCGGACAGGGAGCGACTATGGCTACACCTTC	CASSRTGSDYGYTF
-	TRBV9	TRBJ2-7	-	TGTGCCAGCAGCGTTCGGGGCAGGGAGGTCTCCGAGCAGTACTTC	CASSVRGREVSEQYF
-	TRBV7-2	TRBJ2-7	few	TGTGCCAGCAGCTTAGAGAGGGGAACCTACGAGCAGTACTTC	CASSLERGTYEQYF
TRBD1	TRBV9	TRBJ2-1	once	TGTGCCAGCAGCGTAGTGGGACAGGGGGCCGATGAGCAGTTCTTC	CASSVVGQGADEQFF
-	TRBV19	TRBJ2-7	-	TGTGCCAGTAGTAGACAGGCTGCCTACGAGCAGTACTTC	CASSRQAAYEQYF
-	TRBV19	TRBJ2-1	-	TGTGCCAGTAGTCCACAGGGATACAATGAGCAGTTCTTC	CASSPQGYNEQFF
-	TRBV30	TRBJ1-1	-	TGTGCCTGGAGTCTACGTCCGAACACTGAAGCTTTCTTT	CAWSLRPNTEAFF
-	TRBV27	TRBJ1-2	-	TGTGCCAGCAGCTTAAGGGACACCAACTATGGCTACACCTTC	CASSLRDTNYGYTF
TRBD1	TRBV4-2	TRBJ1-2	-	TGTGCCAGCAGCCAACCCGGGACAGGGGGAGGTTATGGCTACACCTTC	CASSQPGTGGGYGYTF
-	TRBV6-5	TRBJ2-7	once	TGTGCCAGCACCCTCCTGGGAGGACGCGCCGAGCAGTACTTC	CASTLLGGRAEQYF
-	TRBV7-7	TRBJ2-3	few	TGTGCTAGCAGCTTAGCCGGTGAGGACCTACGGTATTTT	CASSLAGEDLRYF
-	TRBV6-5	TRBJ2-5	-	TGTGCCAGCAGTAGACGGATCCAAGAGACCCAGTACTTC	CASSRRIQETQYF
TRBD1	TRBV4-2	TRBJ1-5	-	TGTGCCAGCAGCCAAGATGCGGGACAGGGGGCGCATCAGCCCCAGCATTTT	CASSQDAGQGAHQPQHF
-	TRBV10-3	TRBJ2-7	-	TGTGCCATCAGTGAGACATACGAGCAGTACTTC	CAISETYEQYF
-	TRBV21-1	TRBJ2-2	-	TGTGCCAGCAGCAAAAGGGCCAGGGGGAGCACCGGGGAGCTGTTTTTT	CASSKRARGSTGELFF
-	TRBV16	TRBJ1-1	-	TGTGCCAGCAGCCAAACAACGAACACTGAAGCTTTCTTT	CASSQTTNTEAFF
-	TRBV6-6	TRBJ2-5	-	TGTGCCAGCAGTTACCGGGCCGGACAAGAGACCCAGTACTTC	CASSYRAGQETQYF
-	TRBV6-1	TRBJ1-4	once	TGTGCCAGCAGCCTCCCCAGCCCAACTAATGAAAAACTGTTTTTT	CASSLPSPTNEKLFF